This is a list of T cell receptor beta chains from one sample in a study of Graves' ophthalmopathy and Graves' hyperthyroidism. TCRdb passed the multiplex PCR reads through MiXCR, listing each CDR3 protein once. The sample lists tens of thousands of distinct CDR3 sequences, roughly half occurring once. Sequenced input: peripheral blood. These receptors came from an adult man with Graves' ophthalmopathy. Both conserved end residues are part of each CDR3. A D gene is named only where the DNA matches it firmly. Where a row states a size, it is once, few, many or the class of an expanded clone; other rows omit it.

CDR3 protein: CASSLREGARGEQFF; CDR3 DNA: TGTGCCAGCAGCTTAAGGGAGGGGGCCAGGGGGGAGCAGTTCTTC; V gene: TRBV7-8; D gene: .; J gene: TRBJ2-1; clone size: many
CDR3 protein: CASSQDLLHIRYF; CDR3 DNA: TGTGCCAGCAGCCAAGATTTACTCCATATCCGGTACTTC; V gene: TRBV3-1; D gene: .; J gene: TRBJ2-7; clone size: many
CDR3 protein: CASLSRTGLRREQFF; CDR3 DNA: TGTGCCAGCCTTTCACGGACAGGGCTAAGGAGGGAGCAGTTCTTC; V gene: TRBV28; D gene: TRBD1; J gene: TRBJ2-1; clone size: .
CDR3 protein: CATKDTDRLRGDGYTF; CDR3 DNA: TGTGCCACAAAGGATACCGACAGGCTCAGGGGGGATGGCTACACCTTC; V gene: TRBV19; D gene: TRBD1; J gene: TRBJ1-2; clone size: medium-sized
CDR3 protein: CASSMPGGGSGANVLTF; CDR3 DNA: TGTGCCAGTAGTATGCCCGGAGGGGGTTCTGGGGCCAACGTCCTGACTTTC; V gene: TRBV19; D gene: .; J gene: TRBJ2-6; clone size: .
CDR3 protein: CASNRQGDSGELFF; CDR3 DNA: TGCGCCAGCAACAGACAGGGGGACTCTGGGGAGCTGTTTTTT; V gene: TRBV10-1; D gene: TRBD1; J gene: TRBJ2-2; clone size: once
CDR3 protein: CSARRERGKDTQYF; CDR3 DNA: TGCAGTGCAAGACGGGAGAGGGGCAAGGATACGCAGTATTTT; V gene: TRBV20-1; D gene: .; J gene: TRBJ2-3; clone size: many
CDR3 protein: CASSLGGDTQYF; CDR3 DNA: TGTGCCAGCAGCTTAGGAGGAGATACGCAGTATTTT; V gene: TRBV11-1; D gene: .; J gene: TRBJ2-3; clone size: many
CDR3 protein: CASRPPTGELFF; CDR3 DNA: TGTGCCAGCAGACCGCCCACCGGGGAGCTGTTTTTT; V gene: TRBV25-1; D gene: .; J gene: TRBJ2-2; clone size: .
CDR3 protein: CASSIQLAGQGPGEQYF; CDR3 DNA: TGTGCCAGTAGTATTCAACTAGCGGGACAGGGGCCTGGAGAGCAGTACTTC; V gene: TRBV19; D gene: .; J gene: TRBJ2-7; clone size: .
CDR3 protein: CASSLTQGPLSSYEQYF; CDR3 DNA: TGTGCCAGCAGCCTCACCCAGGGACCACTGTCCTCCTACGAGCAGTACTTC; V gene: TRBV12-3/TRBV12-4; D gene: .; J gene: TRBJ2-7; clone size: many
CDR3 protein: CASSPRTGMYEQYF; CDR3 DNA: TGTGCCAGCAGCCCACGGACAGGAATGTACGAGCAGTACTTC; V gene: TRBV7-9; D gene: TRBD1; J gene: TRBJ2-7; clone size: medium-sized
CDR3 protein: CASSFNGVDEQYF; CDR3 DNA: TGTGCCAGCAGCTTCAACGGGGTGGACGAGCAGTACTTC; V gene: TRBV7-6; D gene: .; J gene: TRBJ2-7; clone size: .
CDR3 protein: CASSQLGGTYARDTQYF; CDR3 DNA: TGTGCCAGCAGCCAATTGGGCGGGACCTATGCCCGGGATACGCAGTATTTT; V gene: TRBV3-1; D gene: .; J gene: TRBJ2-3; clone size: .
CDR3 protein: CSAPGQGESQPQHF; CDR3 DNA: TGCAGTGCCCCGGGACAGGGGGAGAGTCAGCCCCAGCATTTT; V gene: TRBV20-1; D gene: TRBD1; J gene: TRBJ1-5; clone size: once
CDR3 protein: CASSLGLTGREKLFF; CDR3 DNA: TGTGCCAGCAGCTTAGGGTTGACAGGCCGCGAAAAACTGTTTTTT; V gene: TRBV11-2; D gene: .; J gene: TRBJ1-4; clone size: many